What follows are 4 T cell receptor beta chains derived from one specimen sequenced in a study of regulatory dendritic cells for organ transplantation. TCRdb's copy holds only in-frame clones and misses some; the assay was immunoSEQ multiplex PCR. Among 34,000 or so clones, around 90% were seen once, and the ten largest hold under 0.075%. Source material: naive CD4+ T cells from blood. Indicated subset: CD45RA+ naive T cells. These receptors were collected from a human donor in good health.

The rearrangement links TRBV7-9 to TRBJ2-7, with D possibly being TRBD1 (5 bases). Trimming removed 5 bases from V and 0 bases from J, with 17 bases in between. The CDR3 covers 16 residues. In germline, CDR1 is SEHNR, CDR2 FQNEAQ (reference sequence). CDR3 bases: TGTGCCAGCAGCCCTTCCGGACAAAAATTCTCCTACGAGCAGTACTTC. Protein product: CASSPSGQKFSYEQYF.

J is TRBJ2-7 and V is TRBV7-6; the D call may be TRBD1 or TRBD2 (5 bases each). Germline V lookup: CDR1 SGHVS, CDR2 FNYEAQ. Deletions cut 6 bases from V and 1 base from J, with 16 bases between. The length of the CDR3 is 15 residues. CDR3 in amino acids: CASSPNWGSSYEQYF. The CDR3 nucleotides read TGTGCCAGCAGTCCGAACTGGGGGTCGTCCTACGAGCAGTACTTC.

This clone has a single count. The rearrangement links TRBV2 to TRBJ2-1, with 11 bases aligning to TRBD2. Germline V lookup: CDR1 SNHLY, CDR2 FYNNEI. V lost 8 bases, J lost 4 bases, and 19 bases stayed unmatched. The CDR3 spans 19 residues. The CDR3 DNA is TGTGCCAGCGTTCGGAGACTAGCGGGATCCCCGAGAAGTTACAATGAGCAGTTCTTC. It translates to CASVRRLAGSPRSYNEQFF.

This chain links TRBV6-5 with TRBJ1-6; the D is unclear. The V gene's germline CDR1 is MNHEY and CDR2 SVGAGI. This CDR3 region has 13 residues. Between the trimmed V and J ends, which lost 5 bases and 8 bases, there was a span of 10 bases. CDR3 sequence (DNA): TGTGCCAGCAGTCGGAAGGAAGATTCACCCCTCCACTTT. It yields the protein CASSRKEDSPLHF.